This T cell receptor (beta chain) originates from a study of radiotherapy plus CTLA-4 blockade in lung cancer. From germline, CDR1 is SQVTM and CDR2 ANQGSEA. The CDR3 has 14 residues. V lost 3 bases, J lost 8 bases, and 17 bases lay in between. The repertoire was sequenced with immunoSEQ multiplex PCR; TCRdb's copy has only in-frame clones and lacks some. The sample records tens of thousands of clones, around 78% being singletons. The TCR was taken from a human donor with non-small cell lung cancer who had a partial response to radiotherapy plus ipilimumab. Some clones in this sample may be carry-over from other donors' samples. This sequence joins TRBV29-1 and TRBJ2-1, with TRBD2 as a possible D gene (5 bases). This specimen was peripheral blood, taken from a patient treated with radiotherapy plus ipilimumab. The CDR3 here is CSVDRTPGIDEQFF. The CDR3 region has the DNA TGCAGCGTTGATCGGACCCCCGGGATCGATGAGCAGTTCTTC.